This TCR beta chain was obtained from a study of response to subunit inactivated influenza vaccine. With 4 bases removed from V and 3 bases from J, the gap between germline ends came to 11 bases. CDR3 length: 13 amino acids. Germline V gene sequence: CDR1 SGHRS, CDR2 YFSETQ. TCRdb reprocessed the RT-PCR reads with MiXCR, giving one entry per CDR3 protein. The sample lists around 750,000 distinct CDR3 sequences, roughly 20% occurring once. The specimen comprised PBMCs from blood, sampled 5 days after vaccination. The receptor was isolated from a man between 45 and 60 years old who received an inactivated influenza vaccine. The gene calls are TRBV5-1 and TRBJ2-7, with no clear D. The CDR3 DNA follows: TGCGCCAGCAGCCAAACGGGCCTCTACGAGCAGTACTTC. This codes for CASSQTGLYEQYF.